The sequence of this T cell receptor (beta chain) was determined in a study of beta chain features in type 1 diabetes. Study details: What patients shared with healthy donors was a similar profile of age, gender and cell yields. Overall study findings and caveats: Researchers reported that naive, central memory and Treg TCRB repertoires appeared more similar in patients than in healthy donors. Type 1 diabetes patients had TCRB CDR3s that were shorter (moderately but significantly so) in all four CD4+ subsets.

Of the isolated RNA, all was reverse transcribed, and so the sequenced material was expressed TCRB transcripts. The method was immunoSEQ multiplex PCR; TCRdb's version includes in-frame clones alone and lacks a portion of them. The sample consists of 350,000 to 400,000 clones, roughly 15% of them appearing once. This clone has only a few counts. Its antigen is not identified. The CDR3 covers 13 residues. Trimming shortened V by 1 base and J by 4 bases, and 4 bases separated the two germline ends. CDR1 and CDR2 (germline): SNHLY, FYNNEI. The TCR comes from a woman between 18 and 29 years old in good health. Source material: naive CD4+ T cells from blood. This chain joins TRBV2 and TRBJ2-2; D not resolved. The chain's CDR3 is CASSEGPTGELFF. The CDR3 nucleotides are TGTGCCAGCAGTGAAGGGCCCACCGGGGAGCTGTTTTTT.